What follows is one T cell receptor (beta chain) and its context. Its antigen is not identified. The sample comes from a study of cytomegalovirus exposure and HLA in healthy donors. Findings of the study overall: Cytomegalovirus status was reportedly diagnosed by the classifier with high sensitivity and specificity.

The germline V and J ends were trimmed by 5 bases and 0 bases, with 13 bases remaining between them. The CDR3 contains 15 residues. Germline loops: CDR1 SGHAT, CDR2 FQNNGV. Sequencing was performed with immunoSEQ multiplex PCR; in TCRdb, only in-frame clones are kept and a portion is missing. The sample carries about 150,000 clones, approximately 86% recorded once. This clonotype originated in a man aged 18 to 35 in good health and CMV-seropositive. The sample consisted of PBMCs. The chain links TRBV11-2 to TRBJ1-1, with D uncertain. The DNA of the CDR3 is TGTGCCAGCAGCCCTAGAGGTGCTTTGAACACTGAAGCTTTCTTT. Its protein product is CASSPRGALNTEAFF.